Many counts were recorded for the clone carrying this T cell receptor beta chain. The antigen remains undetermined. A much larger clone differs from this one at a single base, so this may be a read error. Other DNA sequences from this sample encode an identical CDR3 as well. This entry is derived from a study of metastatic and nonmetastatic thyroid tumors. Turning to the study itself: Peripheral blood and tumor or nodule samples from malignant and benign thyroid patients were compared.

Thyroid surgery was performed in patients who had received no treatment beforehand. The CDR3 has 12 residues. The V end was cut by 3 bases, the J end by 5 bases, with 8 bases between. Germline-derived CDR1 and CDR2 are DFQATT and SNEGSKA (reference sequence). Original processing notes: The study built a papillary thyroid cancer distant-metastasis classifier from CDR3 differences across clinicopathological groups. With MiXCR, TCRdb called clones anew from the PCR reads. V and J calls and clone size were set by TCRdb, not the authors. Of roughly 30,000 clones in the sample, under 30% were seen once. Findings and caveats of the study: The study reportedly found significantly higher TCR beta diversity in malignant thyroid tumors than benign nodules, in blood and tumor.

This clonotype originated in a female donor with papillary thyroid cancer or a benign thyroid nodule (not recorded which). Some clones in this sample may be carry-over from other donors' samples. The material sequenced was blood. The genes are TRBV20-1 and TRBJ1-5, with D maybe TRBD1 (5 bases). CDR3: CSASPGDQPQHF. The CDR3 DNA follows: TGCAGTGCTAGCCCGGGGGATCAGCCCCAGCATTTT.